The clone carrying this T cell receptor (beta chain) was detected many times. Its antigen is still unknown. A read error may be the cause here, since a much bigger clone is one base away. Samples came from axillary lymph nodes draining the breast cancer. The CDR3 totals 12 residues. Germline-derived CDR1 and CDR2 are DFQATT and SNEGSKA (reference sequence). The entry originates in a study of breast tumors, draining lymph nodes, adjacent tissues. Study results and limitations: Most tumor T cells seemingly derive from lymph node, then expand in tumor. Tumor TCR diversity was below lymph nodes but above nontumor tissue. Luminal-like breast cancer showed significantly higher tumor–nontumor repertoire similarity than basal-like. Tumor T cell lymph node origin was a supported hypothesis, not proven.

TCRdb reprocessed the multiplex PCR reads via MiXCR and lists one record per CDR3 protein. The profile shows over 200,000 distinct CDR3 sequences, less than 40% of them singletons. The chain links TRBV20-1 to TRBJ1-2; 7 bases agree with TRBD1. Sequences were obtained from axillary lymph node tissue. The clonotype originates from a female donor with breast cancer. Some clones in this sample may be carry-over from other donors' samples. CDR3 sequence: CSATTGAQGSTF. CDR3 nucleotide sequence: TGCAGTGCCACCACAGGGGCGCAAGGCTCCACCTTC.